A selection of T cell receptor beta chains follows, all from one sample in a study of technical replicates of blood from several donors. The repertoire was sequenced with immunoSEQ multiplex PCR; TCRdb's copy has only in-frame clones and lacks some. The data show roughly 68,000 clones, 92% seen once. Sequencing was performed on T cells isolated from PBMCs. The source of these receptors is a human donor in good health. The CDR3 runs from the conserved cysteine through the conserved F or W. A D gene is named only where the DNA matches it firmly. Size is stated for part of the rows, as once, few or many counts, or as a class when the clone is expanded.

V,size,D,J,CDR3,DNA
TRBV7-8,NA,TRBD1,TRBJ2-7,CASSFYRGQGGVYEQYF,TGTGCCAGCAGCTTTTACCGGGGACAGGGAGGGGTCTACGAGCAGTACTTC
TRBV27,NA,NA,TRBJ1-3,CASSPSGGSFSGNTIYF,TGTGCCAGCAGCCCCAGCGGGGGGTCCTTCTCTGGAAACACCATATATTTT
TRBV19,NA,NA,TRBJ2-7,CASSIGGGVYEQYF,TGTGCCAGTAGTATTGGAGGGGGGGTCTACGAGCAGTACTTC
TRBV5-1,NA,NA,TRBJ2-2,CASSPKDSLNTGELFF,TGCGCCAGCAGCCCGAAGGACAGTTTAAACACCGGGGAGCTGTTTTTT
TRBV4-1,NA,TRBD1,TRBJ2-7,CASSQAGQITYEQYF,TGCGCCAGCAGCCAAGCGGGACAGATAACCTACGAGCAGTACTTC
TRBV5-1,once,NA,TRBJ1-1,CASSSLDTNTEAFF,TGCGCCAGCAGCTCGCTGGACACAAACACTGAAGCTTTCTTT
TRBV5-1,NA,TRBD1,TRBJ2-1,CASSTQGDEQFF,TGCGCCAGCAGCACGCAGGGGGATGAGCAGTTCTTC
TRBV11-2,NA,TRBD2,TRBJ2-7,CASSRPSGSSYEQYF,TGTGCCAGCAGCCGCCCTAGCGGGAGCTCCTACGAGCAGTACTTC
TRBV9,once,TRBD1,TRBJ2-7,CASSETGTGGVEQYF,TGTGCCAGCAGCGAAACCGGGACAGGGGGCGTCGAGCAGTACTTC
TRBV28,NA,NA,TRBJ2-7,CASSFKTDTYEQYF,TGTGCCAGCAGTTTCAAGACAGACACCTACGAGCAGTACTTC
TRBV27,once,TRBD2,TRBJ2-7,CASSHISGGEQYF,TGTGCCAGCAGTCACATATCGGGAGGCGAGCAGTACTTC
TRBV6-5,NA,NA,TRBJ2-3,CASSRTGKQDTQYF,TGTGCCAGCAGCCGAACAGGGAAACAAGATACGCAGTATTTT
TRBV7-6,NA,TRBD1,TRBJ1-2,CASSLAQGANGYTF,TGTGCCAGCAGCTTAGCACAGGGGGCAAATGGCTACACCTTC
TRBV28,NA,TRBD1,TRBJ1-1,CASSTPSYRGTEAFF,TGTGCCAGCAGTACCCCAAGTTACAGGGGCACTGAAGCTTTCTTT
TRBV27,NA,TRBD1,TRBJ1-1,CASSPRGRRAFF,TGTGCCAGCAGCCCCAGGGGGCGGAGGGCTTTCTTT
TRBV21-1,NA,NA,TRBJ2-1,CASSGAGDREEYEQFF,TGTGCCAGCAGCGGAGCGGGGGACAGGGAGGAATATGAGCAGTTCTTC
TRBV13,NA,TRBD1,TRBJ2-7,CASSSGTGVYEQYF,TGTGCCAGCAGCTCCGGGACAGGAGTATACGAGCAGTACTTC
TRBV18,NA,TRBD2,TRBJ2-3,CASSPQQIRRLASTDTQYF,TGTGCCAGCTCACCCCAACAAATCAGACGACTAGCGAGCACAGATACGCAGTATTTT
TRBV7-2,NA,NA,TRBJ2-7,CASSLGGAGASYEQYF,TGTGCCAGCAGCTTAGGAGGAGCAGGGGCCAGCTACGAGCAGTACTTC
TRBV29-1,NA,TRBD2,TRBJ2-7,CSVSDSETSFGEQYF,TGCAGCGTCTCTGACTCGGAGACTAGCTTTGGCGAGCAGTACTTC
TRBV14,NA,TRBD2,TRBJ2-3,CASSPLAGPGVGTQYF,TGTGCCAGCAGCCCCCTAGCGGGCCCCGGGGTGGGTACGCAGTATTTT
TRBV9,NA,NA,TRBJ2-3,CASSVAGGGPDTQYF,TGTGCCAGCAGCGTAGCAGGTGGGGGCCCAGATACGCAGTATTTT
TRBV2,NA,NA,TRBJ1-2,CASRRGGRTDLNYGYTF,TGTGCCAGCAGGCGAGGTGGTAGGACAGACTTAAACTATGGCTACACCTTC
TRBV27,NA,NA,TRBJ2-2,CASSLSNTGELFF,TGTGCCAGCAGTTTGAGTAACACCGGGGAGCTGTTTTTT
TRBV4-1,NA,NA,TRBJ2-5,CASSGSWRETQYF,TGCGCCAGCAGCGGGAGTTGGCGCGAGACCCAGTACTTC
TRBV11-2,NA,NA,TRBJ2-1,CASSLDSGAYNEQFF,TGTGCCAGCAGCTTAGATAGCGGAGCCTACAATGAGCAGTTCTTC
TRBV19,NA,TRBD1,TRBJ1-5,CASSSAGDRYSNQPQHF,TGTGCCAGTAGTTCCGCCGGGGACAGGTATAGCAATCAGCCCCAGCATTTT
TRBV27,NA,TRBD2,TRBJ2-1,CASSLFGGRGYEQFF,TGTGCCAGCAGTTTATTTGGCGGGAGAGGCTATGAGCAGTTCTTC
TRBV29-1,few,NA,TRBJ1-1,CSVEPETENTEAFF,TGCAGCGTTGAACCCGAGACAGAGAACACTGAAGCTTTCTTT
TRBV9,NA,TRBD1,TRBJ1-2,CASSVEDRGLFGYTF,TGTGCCAGCAGCGTAGAAGACAGGGGGCTATTTGGCTACACCTTC
TRBV11-3,once,NA,TRBJ2-7,CASSLTVPPYEQYF,TGTGCCAGCAGCTTAACGGTCCCCCCCTACGAGCAGTACTTC
TRBV19,NA,TRBD1,TRBJ1-1,CATYDRGGTEAFF,TGTGCCACATATGACAGGGGGGGGACTGAAGCTTTCTTT
TRBV28,NA,NA,TRBJ1-5,CATSHLAIGNQPQHF,TGTGCCACCTCCCACTTGGCGATCGGGAATCAGCCCCAGCATTTT
TRBV27,NA,NA,TRBJ1-1,CASSSWAFEAFF,TGTGCCAGCAGTTCATGGGCTTTTGAAGCTTTCTTT
TRBV6-4,NA,TRBD2,TRBJ2-3,CASSEGTSGVLATQYF,TGTGCCAGCAGTGAAGGGACTAGCGGGGTTCTTGCTACGCAGTATTTT
TRBV6-1,NA,TRBD2,TRBJ2-3,CASTLTSGSRDTQYF,TGTGCCAGCACCCTTACTAGCGGGAGCCGAGATACGCAGTATTTT
TRBV27,NA,TRBD2,TRBJ2-7,CASSTITSGRYEQYF,TGTGCCAGCAGTACTATAACTAGCGGGAGATACGAGCAGTACTTC
TRBV2,once,NA,TRBJ1-5,CASSLAGYNQPQHF,TGTGCCAGCAGTTTGGCAGGGTACAATCAGCCCCAGCATTTT